A selection of T cell receptor beta chains follows, all from one sample in a study of tumor-infiltrating lymphocytes in localized non-small cell lung cancer. Data came from immunoSEQ multiplex PCR; TCRdb stores just in-frame clones and leaves some out. The sample lists roughly 6,900 clones, approximately 71% occurring once. The source material was lung tumor tissue. Receptors originate from a human donor with non-small cell lung cancer. Each CDR3 is given with its conserved first and last residue.

TRBV7-9,CASSFTGGASYGYTF
TRBV7-9,CASSSTQATNEKLFF
TRBV7-9,CASSWEGPDTQYF
TRBV7-8,CASSLRRTGPSSNTGELFF
TRBV6-8,CASSLCGTGALPYNSPLHF
TRBV6-6,CASSYGGIQPQHF
TRBV4-3,CASSRQSRENTEAFF
TRBV19,CASKQSSYNSPLHF
TRBV28,CASSLSFWRGQETQYF
TRBV9,CASSVRWGQDEKLFF
TRBV7-7,CASSPLGSQYEQYF
TRBV6-1,CASSERPGGWSPLHF
TRBV7-8,CASSPPGRYEQYF
TRBV27,CASSLSRYVLPYEQYF
TRBV5-1,CASSFVGSGNTIYF
TRBV6-5,CASSSGQGALSYTF
TRBV2,CATEIGATQYF
TRBV13,CASSVDRGMHYGYTF
TRBV2,CASSEARLLRRDRQETQYF
TRBV5-3,CAGREGAGPIYGYTF
TRBV13,CASSFLISGGGNEQFF
TRBV5-1,CATSRLENTEAFF
TRBV9,CASSVGVRGETQYF
TRBV19,CASSVGQPFREQYF
TRBV7-2,CASSTGGRYEQYF
TRBV5-4,CASSPGDYNEQFF
TRBV7-9,CASSSSGGGTIYF
TRBV5-1,CASSPAKQGKEYF
TRBV29-1,CSVAGQRDSYEQYF
TRBV5-8,CASSLNSGTISNQPQHF
TRBV7-3,CASRRDKNTGELFF
TRBV25-1,CASSEIGVGDTQYF
TRBV7-9,CASSRDRQDTQYF
TRBV6-5,CASRYGGIEGGYTF
TRBV19,CASSMAPGTGFGEAFF
TRBV6-1,CASRWDRVQPQHF
TRBV4-3,CASSPETGREDGYTF
TRBV2,CASSGRGDYGYTF
TRBV11-2,CASSLGPSSYNSPLHF
TRBV9,CASSPPGNTIYF
TRBV7-2,CASSFSGGFNEQFF
TRBV18,CASSPQNEQFF
TRBV7-6,CASSLARGDTNTEAFF
TRBV7-2,CASSFWGEDQPQHF
TRBV25-1,CASSDSNGYEQYF
TRBV2,CASSDSGQGASSPLHF
TRBV4-2,CASSQARSTDTQYF